Listed below are T cell receptor beta chains from one sample, sequenced in a study of CD8+ T cells in alopecia areata. The protocol was immunoSEQ multiplex PCR, while the TCRdb copy is restricted to in-frame clones and leaves out a portion. This sample has 150,000 or so clones, with about 86% found just once. This material consisted of CD8+ T cells sorted from blood, taken at week 4, from a patient treated with tofacitinib. Receptors originate from a human donor with alopecia areata. CDR3s include the opening cysteine and the closing phenylalanine or tryptophan. The D gene is left open where the match is weak. Rows give clone size only sometimes, using once, few, many, or a class for an expanded clone.

-	TRBJ2-3	-	TRBV27	TGTGCCAGCATCAGATTTGCCGGCTCCACAGATACGCAGTATTTT	CASIRFAGSTDTQYF
TRBD2	TRBJ2-1	-	TRBV14	TGTGCCAGCAGCCCCGGACTAGTCAATGAGCAGTTCTTC	CASSPGLVNEQFF
-	TRBJ1-5	-	TRBV18	TGTGCCAGCTCACCACCTCGGTTGGGGATCAATCAGCCCCAGCATTTT	CASSPPRLGINQPQHF
-	TRBJ2-2	-	TRBV19	TGTGCCAGTATCCCAAGTATCAACACCGGGGAGCTGTTTTTT	CASIPSINTGELFF
-	TRBJ2-3	-	TRBV7-6	TGTGCCAGCAGCTTAGCGGGGTCCAGGGATACGCAGTATTTT	CASSLAGSRDTQYF
TRBD2	TRBJ2-1	-	TRBV29-1	TGCAGCGTGGATATAGCGGGCAGCAATGAGCAGTTCTTC	CSVDIAGSNEQFF
-	TRBJ2-3	few	TRBV5-1	TGCGCCAGCAGCTTGGAGGGAGCGCGCACAGATACGCAGTATTTT	CASSLEGARTDTQYF
-	TRBJ2-7	once	TRBV9	TGTGCCAGCAGCTCGCGTGGCCCAGAGAGCGAGCAGTACTTC	CASSSRGPESEQYF
TRBD1	TRBJ2-7	-	TRBV13	TGTGCCAGCAGCTACCACACAGGGGGCGGGAACGAGCAGTACTTC	CASSYHTGGGNEQYF
-	TRBJ1-1	-	TRBV4-1	TGCGCCAGCAGCCAATTCCCACAGGGAAACACTGAAGCTTTCTTT	CASSQFPQGNTEAFF
TRBD1	TRBJ1-2	-	TRBV19	TGTGCCAGTAGTCCTGGAAGGGGGCGGGATGGCTACACCTTC	CASSPGRGRDGYTF
TRBD2	TRBJ2-6	once	TRBV27	TGTGCCAGCAGTTCGTTTGTGGGGAGGGCTACTGGCTCTGGGGCCAACGTCCTGACTTTC	CASSSFVGRATGSGANVLTF
-	TRBJ2-6	-	TRBV2	TGTGCCAGCAGTGAACGGGGAGCCAACGTCCTGACTTTC	CASSERGANVLTF
-	TRBJ1-2	-	TRBV6-6	TGTGCCAGCAGCCACGACAGCCCCTATGGCTACACCTTC	CASSHDSPYGYTF
-	TRBJ1-1	-	TRBV5-1	TGCGCCAGCAGCTCGGCTGGGGGGGACACTGAAGCTTTCTTT	CASSSAGGDTEAFF
-	TRBJ2-1	-	TRBV29-1	TGCAGCGTTGAAGATCCCGACAGGAGCTCCTACAATGAGCAGTTCTTC	CSVEDPDRSSYNEQFF
-	TRBJ1-1	-	TRBV5-1	TGCGCCAGCAGCTTGGTCTTAGGGGACTTAACAACTGAAGCTTTCTTT	CASSLVLGDLTTEAFF
TRBD2	TRBJ2-7	few	TRBV11-2	TGTGCCAGCAGCTGGGTGACTAGCGGGGATCTCTACGAGCAGTACTTC	CASSWVTSGDLYEQYF
-	TRBJ1-1	few	TRBV5-1	TGCGCCAGCAGCTTGGAGTTTTCGGAGACGGAGAACACTGAAGCTTTCTTT	CASSLEFSETENTEAFF
-	TRBJ1-5	-	TRBV19	TGTGCCAACCCGAACGGGTCCCTTAGCAATCAGCCCCAGCATTTT	CANPNGSLSNQPQHF
-	TRBJ1-2	-	TRBV9	TGTGCCAGCAGCCGCAATGGCTACACCTTC	CASSRNGYTF
TRBD1	TRBJ2-2	-	TRBV6-1	TGTGCCAGCAGTGAAAGGGGGCCCGGGGAGCTGTTTTTT	CASSERGPGELFF
-	TRBJ2-1	-	TRBV19	TGTGCCAGTAGTATTTATAATGAGCAGTTCTTC	CASSIYNEQFF
-	TRBJ2-7	few	TRBV7-9	TGTGCCAGCAGCACCGATTCTCTCAGGCTACCCTACGAGCAGTACTTC	CASSTDSLRLPYEQYF
-	TRBJ2-1	-	TRBV27	TGTGCCAGCAGTTTTGGGGCTACAGATGAGCAGTTCTTC	CASSFGATDEQFF
-	TRBJ2-3	-	TRBV29-1	TGCAGCGTTGACCGCCAGGAGGCAGATACGCAGTATTTT	CSVDRQEADTQYF
-	TRBJ2-3	-	TRBV11-2	TGTGCCAGCAGCTCGGGTATCCTCGATACGCAGTATTTT	CASSSGILDTQYF
TRBD2	TRBJ2-7	-	TRBV4-1	TGCGCCAGCAGCCAAGCGGGGACTAGCGGATCCTACGAGCAGTACTTC	CASSQAGTSGSYEQYF
TRBD2	TRBJ2-2	-	TRBV6-1	TGTGCCAGCAGTCGACTAGCGGGAGTTTCCGGGGAGCTGTTTTTT	CASSRLAGVSGELFF
TRBD2	TRBJ2-1	few	TRBV29-1	TGCAGCGCCCCACTAGCGGGAGTTAGGAATGAGCAGTTCTTC	CSAPLAGVRNEQFF
-	TRBJ2-2	-	TRBV6-5	TGTGCCAGCAGCATACTCGAAACCGGGGAGCTGTTTTTT	CASSILETGELFF
-	TRBJ1-2	once	TRBV6-1	TGTGCCAGCACCCCGACCGACTACTATGGCTACACCTTC	CASTPTDYYGYTF
TRBD2	TRBJ2-3	-	TRBV30	TGTGCCTGGAGTAGAAGCGGGGGTTTTGCAGATACGCAGTATTTT	CAWSRSGGFADTQYF
-	TRBJ2-5	-	TRBV27	TGTGCCAGCAGTTCTGGAGAGACCCAGTACTTC	CASSSGETQYF
-	TRBJ2-1	-	TRBV27	TGTGCCAGCAGTTTAGGAAACGCCTACAATGAGCAGTTCTTC	CASSLGNAYNEQFF
-	TRBJ2-1	few	TRBV27	TGTGCCAGCAGTGGTTACGGGCGAAACAATGAGCAGTTCTTC	CASSGYGRNNEQFF
-	TRBJ2-3	few	TRBV7-9	TGTGCCAGCAGCCCGCCAACCACCGATACGCAGTATTTT	CASSPPTTDTQYF
-	TRBJ2-2	-	TRBV7-9	TGTGCCAGCAGCTTAGCGCCGGGGTGGAACACCGGGGAGCTGTTTTTT	CASSLAPGWNTGELFF
-	TRBJ2-1	-	TRBV10-3	TGTGCCACAGGGGAACAATCCTACAATGAGCAGTTCTTC	CATGEQSYNEQFF
-	TRBJ1-1	-	TRBV6-1	TGTGCCAGCATCGCAGAGGTGGTAGCTTTCTTT	CASIAEVVAFF
-	TRBJ2-7	-	TRBV29-1	TGCAGCGTTGAAGAACCCCTTGTCTACGAGCAGTACTTC	CSVEEPLVYEQYF
TRBD1	TRBJ2-1	-	TRBV27	TGTGCCAGCAGCCCAGGGACAGTCGCCTACAATGAGCAGTTCTTC	CASSPGTVAYNEQFF
-	TRBJ2-7	once	TRBV29-1	TGCAGCGTGACCCAGGGTCCCAACTACGAGCAGTACTTC	CSVTQGPNYEQYF
-	TRBJ2-5	-	TRBV6-5	TGTGCCAGCAGTGAGGACTGGATGGAGACCCAGTACTTC	CASSEDWMETQYF
-	TRBJ1-1	-	TRBV19	TGTGCCAGTAGGGACCAGGGCGCTGAAGCTTTCTTT	CASRDQGAEAFF
-	TRBJ2-7	-	TRBV5-1	TGCGCCAGCAGCTTCCCGGGGAGATCCTACGAGCAGTACTTC	CASSFPGRSYEQYF
-	TRBJ2-7	-	TRBV6-1	TGTGCCAGCAGTGAGGGGACCGGCGGCGGATTGTCCTACGAGCAGTACTTC	CASSEGTGGGLSYEQYF
TRBD2	TRBJ2-3	-	TRBV7-8	TGTGCCAGCAGCTCCCCGGGACTAGCGGGAGCAGATACGCAGTATTTT	CASSSPGLAGADTQYF
-	TRBJ2-7	-	TRBV9	TGTGCCAGCGGGCCGGGACAATCCTACGAGCAGTACTTC	CASGPGQSYEQYF
-	TRBJ2-1	few	TRBV29-1	TGCAGCGTTGTAGGGGGGATGAGCAATGAGCAGTTCTTC	CSVVGGMSNEQFF